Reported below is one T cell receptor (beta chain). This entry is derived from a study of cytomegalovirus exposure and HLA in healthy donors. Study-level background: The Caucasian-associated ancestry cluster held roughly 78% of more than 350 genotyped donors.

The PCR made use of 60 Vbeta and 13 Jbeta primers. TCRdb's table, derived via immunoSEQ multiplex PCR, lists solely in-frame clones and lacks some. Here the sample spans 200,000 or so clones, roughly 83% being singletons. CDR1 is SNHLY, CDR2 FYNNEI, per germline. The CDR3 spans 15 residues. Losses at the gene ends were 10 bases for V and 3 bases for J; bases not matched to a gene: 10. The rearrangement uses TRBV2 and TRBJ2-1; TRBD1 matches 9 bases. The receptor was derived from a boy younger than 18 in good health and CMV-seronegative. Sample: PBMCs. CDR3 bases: TGTGCCACCAAAATTGACAGGGGGGACTACAATGAGCAGTTCTTC. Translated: CATKIDRGDYNEQFF.